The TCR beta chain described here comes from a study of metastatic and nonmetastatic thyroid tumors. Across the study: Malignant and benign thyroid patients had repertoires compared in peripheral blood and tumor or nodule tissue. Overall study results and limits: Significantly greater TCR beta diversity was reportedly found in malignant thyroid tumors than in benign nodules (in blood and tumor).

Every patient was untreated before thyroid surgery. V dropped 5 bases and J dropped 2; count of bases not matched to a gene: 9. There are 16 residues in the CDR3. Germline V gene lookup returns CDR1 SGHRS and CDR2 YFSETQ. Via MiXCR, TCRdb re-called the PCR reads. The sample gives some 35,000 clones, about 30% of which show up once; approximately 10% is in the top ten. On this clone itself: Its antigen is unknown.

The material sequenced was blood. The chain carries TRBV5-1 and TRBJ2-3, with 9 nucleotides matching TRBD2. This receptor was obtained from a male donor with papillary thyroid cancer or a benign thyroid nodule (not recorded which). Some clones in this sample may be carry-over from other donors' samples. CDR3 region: CASRPFSGSPTDTQYF. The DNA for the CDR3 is TGCGCCAGCAGACCTTTTAGCGGGAGTCCCACAGATACGCAGTATTTT.